This T cell receptor beta chain was obtained from a study of T cell responses to AZD1222 COVID-19 vaccine. Whole-study results and caveats: Sampling that yielded the repertoires occurred only after the peak T cell response. Females made up more of the donors, who were largely white British, and clonal diversity may have come out too low.

V lost 5 bases to trimming and J lost 4 bases; unmatched junction nucleotides: 2. CDR3 length equals 15 residues. CDR1 and CDR2 from the germline V gene are SGHTA and FQGTGA. Details on this clone: Its antigen is as yet unknown.

Assay used: immunoSEQ multiplex PCR; TCRdb lists only in-frame clones, some missing. The data hold 160,000 or so clones, with around 85% observed a single time. The sequencing used peripheral blood, collected after recovery from COVID-19. The chain is built from TRBV7-3 and TRBJ2-1; 13 bases line up with TRBD2. This sequence originates from an adult who had recovered from COVID-19. This chain's CDR3 is CASSLTSGRYNEQFF. The CDR3 coding sequence is TGTGCCAGCAGCCTGACTAGCGGGAGGTACAATGAGCAGTTCTTC.